Listed below are T cell receptor beta chains from one sample, sequenced in a study of blood T cells in healthy people across ages. TCRdb re-called the 5' RACE reads with MiXCR, one entry per CDR3 protein. Seen here are some 560,000 distinct CDR3 sequences, about 26% observed once, and the top ten hold 3% to 4%. These data were also reused for a study on T cells of mothers and their children.

The source material was blood. The origin of the receptors is a boy under 10 years old in good health. Both conserved end residues are part of each CDR3. A D gene is named only where the DNA matches it firmly. Rows may omit the clone size; those that give it use once, few, many or a size class.

TRBV5-1,.,18,TRBD1,TRBJ2-6,CASSTGTGELPGANVLTF,TGCGCCAGCAGCACAGGGACAGGGGAGCTCCCTGGGGCCAACGTCCTGACTTTC
TRBV20-1,.,15,.,TRBJ2-1,CSARDPGQGVDEQFF,TGCAGTGCTAGAGATCCCGGTCAGGGCGTAGATGAGCAGTTCTTC
TRBV12-3/TRBV12-4,many,15,TRBD2,TRBJ2-5,CASSPLAGGRQTQYF,TGTGCCAGCAGCCCCCTAGCGGGGGGGCGCCAGACCCAGTACTTC
TRBV20-1,few,14,.,TRBJ1-1,CSAGPYLLNTEAFF,TGCAGTGCTGGGCCCTACCTCTTGAACACTGAAGCTTTCTTT
TRBV21-1,once,17,.,TRBJ2-5,CASSLKNRDQPIRTQYF,TGTGCCAGCAGCCTCAAGAACCGGGACCAACCCATCAGGACCCAGTACTTC
TRBV6-5,few,14,.,TRBJ1-5,CASSYSKGNQPQHF,TGTGCCAGCAGTTACTCAAAGGGTAATCAGCCCCAGCATTTT
TRBV12-3/TRBV12-4,.,16,TRBD2,TRBJ2-2,CASSRLAGGRTGELFF,TGTGCCAGCAGCCGACTAGCGGGAGGGCGGACCGGGGAGCTGTTTTTT
TRBV11-2,many,19,.,TRBJ2-4,CASSSPAAPSGLAKNIQYF,TGTGCCAGCAGTTCCCCGGCGGCCCCCTCGGGCCTAGCCAAAAACATTCAGTACTTC
TRBV5-1,.,13,TRBD1,TRBJ2-3,CASSVISGTGEYF,TGCGCCAGCAGCGTGATCTCCGGGACAGGGGAGTATTTT
TRBV5-1,few,15,.,TRBJ2-3,CASSLMSGVADTQYF,TGCGCCAGCAGCTTGATGTCGGGAGTCGCAGATACGCAGTATTTT
TRBV20-1,few,14,TRBD2,TRBJ2-5,CSAQKLAEKGTQYF,TGCAGTGCACAAAAACTAGCGGAGAAAGGGACCCAGTACTTC